Each of the 12 T cell receptor beta chains below was sequenced from the same sample in a study of neurological immune-mediated disorders. TCRdb reprocessed the 5' RACE reads with MiXCR, giving one entry per CDR3 protein. The repertoire holds approximately 49,000 distinct CDR3 sequences, about a tenth seen once, with 1.6% in the top ten. The time point is: longitudinal time-point 1 (baseline). Sequenced input: PBMCs. The receptors were sampled from a middle-aged woman in good health.

This clonotype has ten or more counts. This chain joins TRBV12-3 or TRBV12-4 and TRBJ1-1; 9 bases line up with TRBD1. This CDR3 is 15 amino acids long. Losses at the gene ends were 4 bases for V and 1 base for J; bases not matched to a gene: 4. The CDR3: CASSSTGQGNTEAFF. The CDR3 DNA is TGTGCCAGCAGTTCTACGGGACAGGGGAACACTGAAGCTTTCTTT.

As for this clonotype: A clone one base away is much larger, so this may be a read error. This chain links TRBV15 with TRBJ1-1; TRBD1 agrees at 7 bases. CDR3 length: 12 amino acids. Looked up from germline, CDR1 is LNHNV and CDR2 is YYDKDF (reference sequence). CDR3 coding DNA: TGTGCCACCAGTTCGACAGGGAAGGAAGTTTTCTTT. It codes for CATSSTGKEVFF.

The table lists this clonotype with many counts. The rearrangement uses TRBV6-2 or TRBV6-3 and TRBJ2-5, with D possibly TRBD2 on 7 matching bases. CDR3 length: 15 residues. Germline loops: CDR1 MNHEY, CDR2 SVGEGT. V lost 5 bases to trimming and J lost 5 bases, with 18 bases between them. CDR3 nucleotides: TGTGCCAGCAGTCAAGCGAGGGGGGGCCTGGAGACCCAGTACTTC. Translation: CASSQARGGLETQYF.

A note on this clonotype: A much larger clonotype is one base distant, so this may be a read error. The V gene is TRBV29-1, the J gene TRBJ2-3; no definite D call. The ends were cut back, 6 bases at V and 2 bases at J, with 12 bases in the middle. The CDR3 sequence is 13 residues long. Germline CDR1 SQVTM, CDR2 ANQGSEA. The CDR3 region has the DNA TGCAGCGTGGGTCGCGACTTCACAGATACGCAGTATTTT. This codes for CSVGRDFTDTQYF.

This clonotype has ten or more counts. The chain combines TRBV10-3 with TRBJ1-2; tentatively, D is TRBD1 (5 bases). The germline V gene has CDR1 ENHRY and CDR2 SYGVKD. Trimming removed 0 bases from V and 4 bases from J, with 9 bases in between. The CDR3 covers 14 residues. CDR3 nucleotides: TGTGCCATCAGTGAGTCGCGGCAGGGCTATGGCTACACCTTC. Its protein is CAISESRQGYGYTF.

The chain is built from TRBV18 and TRBJ2-7; possibly TRBD2 for D (5 bases). This CDR3 has 13 amino acids. CDR1 is KGHSH, CDR2 LQKENI, per germline. V gave up 6 bases and J gave up 2 bases, with 11 bases separating them. CDR3 in DNA: TGTGCCAGCTCCGGGGTAGACACCTACGAGCAGTACTTC. Translating gives CASSGVDTYEQYF.

The sample holds many counts of this clonotype. V usage is TRBV7-2 and J usage is TRBJ2-1; 14 positions match TRBD2. Germline trimming cut 0 bases from V and 9 bases from J; bases unmatched to any gene: 7. CDR1 and CDR2 (germline): SGHTA, FQGNSA. CDR3 length: 17 amino acids. CDR3 DNA sequence: TGTGCCAGCAGCTTAGCTTCTTGGACTAGCGGGAGGAGTGAGCAGTTCTTC. It translates to CASSLASWTSGRSEQFF.

The table lists this clonotype with many counts. The CDR3 loop is CASSLTSGRTGYNEQFF. In nucleotides, the CDR3 is TGTGCCAGCAGCTTGACTAGCGGGAGGACCGGGTACAATGAGCAGTTCTTC. This chain links TRBV7-8 with TRBJ2-1, with 13 positions matching TRBD2. Trimming cost V 3 bases and J 4 bases; bases outside gene matches: 6. Germline V gene lookup returns CDR1 SGHVS and CDR2 FQNEAQ. This CDR3 contains 17 residues.

About this clonotype: A read error may produce the germline difference seen at one junction end. V usage is TRBV10-3 and J usage is TRBJ2-2, with 9 bases fitting TRBD1. The CDR3 loop spans 12 amino acids. Germline V gene lookup returns CDR1 ENHRY and CDR2 SYGVKD. CDR3 DNA: TGTGCCATCAGTGTTAGGACAGGGGAGATGTTTTTT. As protein: CAISVRTGEMFF.

The J gene is TRBJ2-7, the V gene TRBV29-1; D is unclear. CDR3 size: 12 residues. Germline CDR1 is SQVTM and CDR2 is ANQGSEA. V shed 3 bases and J shed 0 bases, with 6 bases lying between them. The CDR3, as DNA: TGCAGCGTTGAGTTCTCCTCCTACGAGCAGTACTTC. Its translation is CSVEFSSYEQYF.

This clonotype was seen repeatedly, ten times or more. The chain couples TRBV7-2 to TRBJ2-1; D is unresolved. The CDR3 spans 15 residues. CDR1 SGHTA and CDR2 FQGNSA come from the germline V gene. Trimming removed 5 bases from V and 9 bases from J, with 20 bases in between. CDR3 bases: TGTGCCAGCAGCGGATACGCCAAGTTAGGGCTTGAGCAGTTCTTC. Protein: CASSGYAKLGLEQFF.

This clonotype was detected ten times or more. The rearrangement uses TRBV6-2 or TRBV6-3 and TRBJ1-2; D is possibly TRBD1 (6 bases). The CDR3 length is 15 residues. Germline lookup yields CDR1 MNHEY and CDR2 SVGEGT. Trimming took 4 bases from V and 2 from J, leaving 14 bases between them. The CDR3, as DNA: TGTGCCAGCAGTTCCCGGACAGACCAGAACTATGGCTACACCTTC. Translation: CASSSRTDQNYGYTF.